The 17 T cell receptor beta chains given below trace back to one sample, sequenced in a study of regulatory T cells in long-lasting Graves disease. Indicated time point: persistent/refractory GD, antithyroid drugs over 5 years with positive TRAb. From RNA extracted from PBMCs, the TCR library was made. Assembly of TCR beta libraries relied on iRepertoire HTBI primers together with Arm-PCR of CDR3 regions. TCRdb independently ran MiXCR on the multiplex PCR reads; one entry per CDR3 protein. The sample lists about 660,000 distinct CDR3 sequences; around 30% were seen once. Sequences were derived from peripheral blood mononuclear cells (PBMCs), sampled when the disease was refractory, from a patient treated with antithyroid drugs. The receptors were sampled from a female donor with Graves disease.

Ten or more counts support this clonotype. The V and J genes are TRBV12-3 or TRBV12-4 and TRBJ2-5, with D possibly TRBD1 on 6 matching bases. Trimming took 5 bases from V and 5 from J, leaving 18 bases between them. This CDR3 is 15 amino acids long. CDR3 residues: CASSPDSLGGETQYF. CDR3 nucleotides: TGTGCCAGCAGTCCGGACTCTTTAGGGGGTGAGACCCAGTACTTC.

This chain's CDR3 is CASSLDRVKFTEAFF. The CDR3, as DNA: TGTGCCAGCAGCTTGGACAGGGTTAAATTCACTGAAGCTTTCTTT. The chain couples TRBV12-3 or TRBV12-4 to TRBJ1-1; 8 nucleotides line up with TRBD1. The CDR3 is made up of 15 amino acids. V lost 6 bases to trimming and J lost 4 bases; unmatched junction nucleotides: 10.

This clonotype has at least ten counts. A read error may produce the germline difference seen at one junction end. The chain is built from TRBV2 and TRBJ1-2, with a weak D call TRBD1 (5 bases). CDR1 is SNHLY, CDR2 FYNNEI, per germline. The CDR3 totals 14 residues. Here the CDR3 reads CASTEDRNGYGYTF. CDR3 nucleotides: TGTGCCAGCACTGAAGACAGAAATGGGTATGGCTACACCTTC.

This clonotype has at least ten counts. V and J are TRBV28 and TRBJ1-6, with 7 bases aligning to TRBD1. Looked up from germline, CDR1 is MDHEN and CDR2 is SYDVKM. V dropped 5 bases and J dropped 7; count of bases not matched to a gene: 5. The CDR3 sequence is 14 residues long. This chain's CDR3 is CASSPPGQNSPLHF. As DNA, the CDR3 is TGTGCCAGCAGTCCTCCGGGACAGAATTCACCCCTCCACTTT.

Comments on this clonotype: A much larger clone differs from this one at a single base, so this may be a read error. The chain carries TRBV6-1 and TRBJ1-1; D may be TRBD1 (5 bases). The CDR3 totals 15 residues. Germline V gene lookup returns CDR1 MNHNS and CDR2 SASEGT. Deletions cut 5 bases from V and 6 bases from J, with 19 bases between. CDR3 in amino acids: CASSRTLTGGAEAFF. CDR3 sequence (DNA): TGTGCCAGCAGTCGGACACTTACTGGTGGCGCTGAAGCTTTCTTT.

This chain connects TRBV12-3 or TRBV12-4 to TRBJ1-3, with 7 bases identical to TRBD1. The V and J ends lost 2 bases and 0 bases, in that order; junction bases with no gene match: 4. The CDR3 sequence is 16 residues long. CDR3 sequence (DNA): TGTGCCAGCAGTTTAACGGACAGGATCTCTGGAAACACCATATATTTT. Amino acid sequence: CASSLTDRISGNTIYF.

Note on this clonotype: A junction boundary mismatches the germline segment, possibly from a read error. J is TRBJ1-5 and V is TRBV28; a possible D gene is TRBD1 (6 bases). This CDR3 has 14 amino acids. Germline V gene sequence: CDR1 MDHEN, CDR2 SYDVKM. CDR3 region: CAGSQTSGAQPQHF. CDR3 nucleotides: TGTGCCGGCAGTCAGACCTCAGGGGCTCAGCCCCAGCATTTT.

The chain recombines TRBV19 with TRBJ2-7; 8 bases match TRBD1. Germline values: CDR1 LNHDA, CDR2 SQIVND (reference sequence). CDR3 size: 15 residues. The J segment lost 3 bases and the V segment lost 3 bases, leaving 7 bases of the junction unmatched. CDR3 sequence: CASSMIRDRYYEQYF. The CDR3 DNA sequence: TGTGCCAGTAGTATGATCCGGGACAGGTACTACGAGCAGTACTTC.

This clonotype was seen a single time. J is TRBJ1-1 and V is TRBV12-3 or TRBV12-4; 8 bases fit TRBD1. Trimming removed 5 bases from V and 5 bases from J; junction bases left unmatched: 10. The CDR3 consists of 15 residues. CDR3 nucleotide sequence: TGTGCCAGCAGTAAGAATCAGGGGGCGCATACTGAAGCTTTCTTT. Protein sequence: CASSKNQGAHTEAFF.

The V and J genes are TRBV30 and TRBJ1-1; 9 nucleotides line up with TRBD1. Germline-derived CDR1 and CDR2 are GTSNPN and SVGIG (reference sequence). There are 15 residues in the CDR3. The CDR3 protein is CAEGQGVLADTEAFF. The CDR3 nucleotides are TGTGCTGAGGGACAGGGTGTATTAGCGGACACTGAAGCTTTCTTT.

The rearrangement joins TRBV7-9 to TRBJ1-2; 7 nucleotides line up with TRBD1. This CDR3 is built from 14 residues. Trimming at V came to 2 bases and at J to 10 bases, leaving 10 bases not matched to a gene. From germline, CDR1 is SEHNR and CDR2 FQNEAQ (reference sequence). CDR3 region: CASSLMAGGQAYTF. The CDR3, as DNA: TGTGCCAGCAGCTTAATGGCGGGTGGACAGGCCTACACCTTC.

In its sample, this clonotype was seen a few times. V gene TRBV3-1 combines with J gene TRBJ1-1; the D is unclear. Trimming stripped 0 bases from V and 10 bases from J, with 12 bases between. The CDR3 runs to 13 residues. The germline gives CDR1 LGHDT, CDR2 YNNKEL (reference sequence). The CDR3 sequence is CASSQDRQDGAFF. CDR3 nucleotide sequence: TGTGCCAGCAGCCAAGATAGGCAGGACGGAGCTTTCTTT.

The V and J genes are TRBV11-2 and TRBJ2-7, with 10 nucleotides matching TRBD2. This CDR3 has 15 residues. Unmatched junction bases numbered 4, after V lost 0 bases and J lost 5 bases. The germline CDR1 and CDR2 sequences are SGHAT and FQNNGV. The CDR3 protein is CASSLDRAGGHEQYF. The CDR3 coding sequence is TGTGCCAGCAGCTTAGATCGAGCGGGAGGGCACGAGCAGTACTTC.

This clonotype was detected a few times. The V gene is TRBV10-3, the J gene TRBJ2-2, with D maybe TRBD1 (6 bases). This CDR3 region has 18 residues. Germline CDR1 is ENHRY and CDR2 is SYGVKD. V lost 5 bases and J 3 bases, leaving 22 bases between the germline ends. CDR3 protein: CAISSGHQSAGDTGELFF. The DNA for the CDR3 is TGTGCCATCAGTTCGGGACACCAATCTGCCGGAGACACCGGGGAGCTGTTTTTT.

In its sample, this clonotype was seen a few times. The chain combines TRBV19 with TRBJ1-1; D perhaps matches TRBD1 (6 bases). This CDR3 comprises 14 residues. V was cut by 5 bases and J by 4 bases, with 14 bases left in between. Per the germline V gene, CDR1 is LNHDA and CDR2 is SQIVND (reference sequence). CDR3 nucleotide sequence: TGTGCCAGTAGTGCGGACAGATTCAGCACTGAAGCTTTCTTT. As protein: CASSADRFSTEAFF. The entire variable domain, with the rest obtained from reference TRBV19 and TRBJ1-1, is as follows: DGGITQSPKYLFRKEGQNVTLSCEQNLNHDAMYWYRQDPGQGLRLIYYSQIVNDFQKGDIAEGYSVSREKKESFPLTVTSAQKNPTAFYLCASSADRFSTEAFFGQGTRLTVV.

A remark on this clonotype: This may arise from a read error, as a much more abundant clone is one base away. The CDR3 loop is CASSFGTGQGTQYF. Written as DNA, the CDR3 is TGTGCCAGCAGCTTCGGGACAGGGCAAGGGACCCAGTACTTC. V usage is TRBV11-1 and J usage is TRBJ2-5; 9 nucleotides line up with TRBD1. In germline, CDR1 is SGHAT, CDR2 FQDESV (reference sequence). The CDR3 length is 14 residues.

The rearrangement joins TRBV20-1 to TRBJ1-1, with TRBD1 identical over 8 bases. The germline V gene has CDR1 DFQATT and CDR2 SNEGSKA (reference sequence). V trimming: 5 bases; J trimming: 2 bases; junction bases outside the gene matches: 4. This CDR3 has 13 residues. CDR3 sequence reads: CSAEDRANTEAFF. DNA of the CDR3: TGCAGTGCTGAGGACAGGGCAAACACTGAAGCTTTCTTT.